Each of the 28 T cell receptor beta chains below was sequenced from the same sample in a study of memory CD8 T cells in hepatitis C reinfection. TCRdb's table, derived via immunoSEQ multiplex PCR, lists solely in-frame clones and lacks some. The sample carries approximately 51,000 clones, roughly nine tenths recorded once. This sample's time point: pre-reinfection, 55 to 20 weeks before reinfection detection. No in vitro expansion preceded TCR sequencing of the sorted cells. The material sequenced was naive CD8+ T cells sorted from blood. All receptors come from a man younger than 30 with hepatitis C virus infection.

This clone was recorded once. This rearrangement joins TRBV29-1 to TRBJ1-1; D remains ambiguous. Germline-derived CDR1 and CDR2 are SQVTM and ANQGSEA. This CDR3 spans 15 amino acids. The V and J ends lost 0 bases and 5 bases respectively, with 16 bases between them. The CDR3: CSVEDLSRGETEAFF. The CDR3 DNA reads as TGCAGCGTTGAAGATCTGTCCCGGGGTGAAACTGAAGCTTTCTTT.

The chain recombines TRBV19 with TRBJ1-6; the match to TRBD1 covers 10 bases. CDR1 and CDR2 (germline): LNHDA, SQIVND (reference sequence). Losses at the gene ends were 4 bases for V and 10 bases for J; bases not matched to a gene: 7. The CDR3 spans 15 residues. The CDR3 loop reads CASSRTGTGESPLHF. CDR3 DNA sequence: TGTGCCAGTAGTAGAACCGGGACAGGGGAATCACCCCTCCACTTT.

CDR3 nucleotides: TGTGCCAGCAGTTTCGGGACAGGGGGCCAGGCTGAGCAGTTCTTC. Translation gives CASSFGTGGQAEQFF. The chain employs TRBV27 and TRBJ2-1, with 12 positions matching TRBD1. With 3 bases clipped from V and 9 bases from J, the junction kept 6 bases outside the gene matches. Germline V gene lookup returns CDR1 MNHEY and CDR2 SMNVEV (reference sequence). This CDR3 region has 15 residues.

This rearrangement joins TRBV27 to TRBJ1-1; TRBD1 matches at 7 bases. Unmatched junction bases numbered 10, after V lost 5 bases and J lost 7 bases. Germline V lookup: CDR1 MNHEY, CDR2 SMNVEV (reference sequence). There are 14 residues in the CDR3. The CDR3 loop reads CASSNYRGFNEAFF. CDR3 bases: TGTGCCAGCAGTAATTACAGGGGTTTTAATGAAGCTTTCTTT.

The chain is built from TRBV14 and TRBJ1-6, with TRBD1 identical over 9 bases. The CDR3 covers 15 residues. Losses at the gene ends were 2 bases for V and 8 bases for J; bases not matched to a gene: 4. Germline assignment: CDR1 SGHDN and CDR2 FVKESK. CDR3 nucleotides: TGTGCCAGCAGCCAAACGGGACAGGGCCATTCACCCCTCCACTTT. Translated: CASSQTGQGHSPLHF. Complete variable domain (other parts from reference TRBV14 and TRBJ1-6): EAGVTQFPSHSVIEKGQTVTLRCDPISGHDNLYWYRRVMGKEIKFLLHFVKESKQDESGMPNNRFLAERTGGTYSTLKVQPAELEDSGVYFCASSQTGQGHSPLHFGNGTRLTVT.

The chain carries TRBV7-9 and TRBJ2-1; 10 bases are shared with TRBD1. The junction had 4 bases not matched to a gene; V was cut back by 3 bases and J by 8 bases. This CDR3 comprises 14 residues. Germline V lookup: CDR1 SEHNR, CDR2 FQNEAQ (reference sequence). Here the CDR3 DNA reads TGTGCCAGCAGCTTGGGACAGGGGATGGATGAGCAGTTCTTC. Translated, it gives CASSLGQGMDEQFF.

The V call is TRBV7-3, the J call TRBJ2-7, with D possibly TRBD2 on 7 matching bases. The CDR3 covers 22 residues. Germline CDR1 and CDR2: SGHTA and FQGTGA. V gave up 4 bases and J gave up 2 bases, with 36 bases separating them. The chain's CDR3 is CASSSHLGGAPIWREYAYEQYF. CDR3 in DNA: TGTGCCAGCAGCTCTCACCTTGGGGGGGCGCCAATCTGGCGGGAGTACGCCTACGAGCAGTACTTC.

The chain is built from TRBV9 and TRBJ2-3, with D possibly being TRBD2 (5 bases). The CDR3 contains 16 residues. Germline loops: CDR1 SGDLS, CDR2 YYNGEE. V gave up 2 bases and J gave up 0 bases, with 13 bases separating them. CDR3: CASSVELGPSTDTQYF. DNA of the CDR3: TGTGCCAGCAGCGTGGAACTAGGCCCTAGCACAGATACGCAGTATTTT.

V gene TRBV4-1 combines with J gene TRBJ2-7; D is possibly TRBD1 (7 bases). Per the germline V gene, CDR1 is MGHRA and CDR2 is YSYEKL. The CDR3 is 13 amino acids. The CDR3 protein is CASSQEEGDRVRV. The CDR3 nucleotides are TGCGCCAGCAGCCAAGAGGAGGGCGACAGGGTGAGGGTC.

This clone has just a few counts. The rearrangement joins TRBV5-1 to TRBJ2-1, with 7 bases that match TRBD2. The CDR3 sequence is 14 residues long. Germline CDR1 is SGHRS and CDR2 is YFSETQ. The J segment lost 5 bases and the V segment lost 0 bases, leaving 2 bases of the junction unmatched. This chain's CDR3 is CASSLGLADNEQFF. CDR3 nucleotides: TGCGCCAGCAGCTTGGGACTAGCCGACAATGAGCAGTTCTTC.

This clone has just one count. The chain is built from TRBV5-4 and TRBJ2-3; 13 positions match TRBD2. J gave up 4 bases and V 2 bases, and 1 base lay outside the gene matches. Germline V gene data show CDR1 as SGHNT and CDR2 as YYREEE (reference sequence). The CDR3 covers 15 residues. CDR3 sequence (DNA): TGTGCCAGCAGCTTACTAGCGGGGGGGTCAGATACGCAGTATTTT. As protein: CASSLLAGGSDTQYF.

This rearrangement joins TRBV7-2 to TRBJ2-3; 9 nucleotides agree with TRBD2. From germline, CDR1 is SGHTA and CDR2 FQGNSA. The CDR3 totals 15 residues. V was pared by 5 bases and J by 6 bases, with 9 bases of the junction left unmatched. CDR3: CASSPTAGGPDTQYF. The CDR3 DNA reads TGTGCCAGCAGCCCGACTGCGGGGGGGCCCGATACGCAGTATTTT.

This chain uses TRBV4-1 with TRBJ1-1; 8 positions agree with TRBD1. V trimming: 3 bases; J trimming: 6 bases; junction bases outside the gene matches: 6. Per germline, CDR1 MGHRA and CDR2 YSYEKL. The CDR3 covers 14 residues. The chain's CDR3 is CASSHSQGDAEAFF. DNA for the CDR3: TGCGCCAGCAGCCACTCACAGGGGGACGCTGAAGCTTTCTTT.

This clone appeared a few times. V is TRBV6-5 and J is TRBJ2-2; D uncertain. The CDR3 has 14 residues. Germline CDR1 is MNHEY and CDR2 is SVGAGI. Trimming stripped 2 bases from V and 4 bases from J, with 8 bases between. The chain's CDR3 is CASSYGPGTGELFF. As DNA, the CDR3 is TGTGCCAGCAGTTACGGCCCGGGCACCGGGGAGCTGTTTTTT.

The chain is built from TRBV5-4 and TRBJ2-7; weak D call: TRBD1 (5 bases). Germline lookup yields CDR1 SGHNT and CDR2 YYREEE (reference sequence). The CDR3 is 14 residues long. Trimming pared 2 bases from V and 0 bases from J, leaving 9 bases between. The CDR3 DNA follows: TGTGCCAGCAGCTTCACAGGTCCCTCCTACGAGCAGTACTTC. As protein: CASSFTGPSYEQYF.

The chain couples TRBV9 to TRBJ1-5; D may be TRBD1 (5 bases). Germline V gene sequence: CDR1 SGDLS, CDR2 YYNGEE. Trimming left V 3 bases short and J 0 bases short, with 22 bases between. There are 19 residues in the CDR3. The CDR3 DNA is TGTGCCAGCAGCGATGGGGGGTTCCTAGTAAACTATAGCAATCAGCCCCAGCATTTT. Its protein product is CASSDGGFLVNYSNQPQHF. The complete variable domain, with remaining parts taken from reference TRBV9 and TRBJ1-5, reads DSGVTQTPKHLITATGQRVTLRCSPRSGDLSVYWYQQSLDQGLQFLIQYYNGEERAKGNILERFSAQQFPDLHSELNLSSLELGDSALYFCASSDGGFLVNYSNQPQHFGDGTRLSIL.

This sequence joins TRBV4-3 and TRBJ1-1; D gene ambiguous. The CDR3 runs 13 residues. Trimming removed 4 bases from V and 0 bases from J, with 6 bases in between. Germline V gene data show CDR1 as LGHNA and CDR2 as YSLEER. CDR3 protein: CASSPVMNTEAFF. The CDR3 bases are TGCGCCAGCAGCCCAGTCATGAACACTGAAGCTTTCTTT.

The CDR3 DNA reads as TGTGCCAGCAGTTTCCTTGGCGGGGAGGTCTACAATGAGCAGTTCTTC. It yields the protein CASSFLGGEVYNEQFF. This sequence joins TRBV7-9 and TRBJ2-1; the D gene is possibly TRBD2 (6 bases). Germline V lookup: CDR1 SEHNR, CDR2 FQNEAQ (reference sequence). V was pared by 6 bases and J by 3 bases, with 18 bases between. This CDR3 has 16 amino acids.

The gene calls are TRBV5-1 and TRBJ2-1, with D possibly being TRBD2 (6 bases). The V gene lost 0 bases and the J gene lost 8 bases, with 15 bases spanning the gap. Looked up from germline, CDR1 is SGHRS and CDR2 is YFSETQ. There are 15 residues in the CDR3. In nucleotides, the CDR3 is TGCGCCAGCAGCTTGGGTGGGACTTCTGTCGATGAGCAGTTCTTC. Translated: CASSLGGTSVDEQFF.

The DNA for the CDR3 is TGTGCCAGCAGTGACTCTAGCAATGAGCAGTTCTTC. Protein sequence: CASSDSSNEQFF. The gene calls are TRBV6-4 and TRBJ2-1, with no clear D. The V end lost 0 bases, the J end lost 6 bases, and 3 bases lay between the germline ends. The CDR3 has 12 amino acids. Germline V gene data show CDR1 as MRHNA and CDR2 as SNTAGT.

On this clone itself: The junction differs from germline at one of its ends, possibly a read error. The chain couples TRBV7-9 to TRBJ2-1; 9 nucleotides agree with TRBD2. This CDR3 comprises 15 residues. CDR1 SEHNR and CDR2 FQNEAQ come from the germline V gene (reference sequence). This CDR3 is CASSLQAGGGNGQFF. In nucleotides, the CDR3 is TGTGCCAGCAGCTTACAAGCGGGAGGCGGCAATGGGCAGTTCTTC.

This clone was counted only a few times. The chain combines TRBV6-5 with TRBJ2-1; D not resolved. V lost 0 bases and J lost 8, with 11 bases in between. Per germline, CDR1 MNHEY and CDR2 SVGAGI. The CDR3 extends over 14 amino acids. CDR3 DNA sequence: TGTGCCAGCAGTTACTCGATGTCTAACGATGAGCAGTTCTTC. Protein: CASSYSMSNDEQFF.

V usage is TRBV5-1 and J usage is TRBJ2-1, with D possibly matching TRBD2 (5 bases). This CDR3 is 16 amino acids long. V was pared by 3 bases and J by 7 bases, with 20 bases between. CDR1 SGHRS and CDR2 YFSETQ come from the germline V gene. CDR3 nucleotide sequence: TGCGCCAGCAGCTCGGGGTTTGATACTTCTACAAATGAGCAGTTCTTC. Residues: CASSSGFDTSTNEQFF.

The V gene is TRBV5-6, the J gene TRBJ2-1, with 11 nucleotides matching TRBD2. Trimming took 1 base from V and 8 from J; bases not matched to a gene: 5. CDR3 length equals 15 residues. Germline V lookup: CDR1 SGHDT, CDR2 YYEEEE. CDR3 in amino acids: CASSLLAGGPYEQFF. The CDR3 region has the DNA TGTGCCAGCAGCTTGTTAGCGGGGGGGCCCTATGAGCAGTTCTTC.

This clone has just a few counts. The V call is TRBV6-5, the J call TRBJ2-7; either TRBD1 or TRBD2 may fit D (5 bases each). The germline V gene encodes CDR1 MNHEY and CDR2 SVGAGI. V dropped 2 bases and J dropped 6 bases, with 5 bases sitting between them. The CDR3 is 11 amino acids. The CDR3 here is CASSYGGEQYV. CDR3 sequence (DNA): TGTGCCAGCAGTTACGGGGGCGAGCAGTACGTC.

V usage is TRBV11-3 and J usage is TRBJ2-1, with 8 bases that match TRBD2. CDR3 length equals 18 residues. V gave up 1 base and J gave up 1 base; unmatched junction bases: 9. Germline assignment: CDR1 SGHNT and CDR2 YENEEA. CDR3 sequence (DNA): TGTGCCAGCAGCTTAGTTGGGAGGGGCGGGGGGTCCTACAATGAGCAGTTCTTC. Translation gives CASSLVGRGGGSYNEQFF. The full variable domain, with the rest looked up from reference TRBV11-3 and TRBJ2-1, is EAGVVQSPRYKIIEKKQPVAFWCNPISGHNTLYWYLQNLGQGPELLIRYENEEAVDDSQLPKDRFSAERLKGVDSTLKIQPAELGDSAVYLCASSLVGRGGGSYNEQFFGPGTRLTVL.

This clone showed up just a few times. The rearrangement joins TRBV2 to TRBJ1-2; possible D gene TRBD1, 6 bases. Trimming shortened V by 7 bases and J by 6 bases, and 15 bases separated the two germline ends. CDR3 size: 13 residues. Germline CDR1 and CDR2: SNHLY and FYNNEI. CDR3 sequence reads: CASTYRGGNGYTF. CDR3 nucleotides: TGTGCCAGCACCTATAGGGGGGGAAATGGCTACACCTTC.

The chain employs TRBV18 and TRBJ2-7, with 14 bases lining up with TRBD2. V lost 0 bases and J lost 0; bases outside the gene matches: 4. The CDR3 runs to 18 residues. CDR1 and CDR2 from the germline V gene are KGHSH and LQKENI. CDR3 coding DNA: TGTGCCAGCTCACCACCGGGACTAGCGGGAGAAAGCTCCTACGAGCAGTACTTC. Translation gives CASSPPGLAGESSYEQYF.